A single sample gave rise to the 15 T cell receptor beta chains below, sequenced in a study of spatial heterogeneity in lung cancer. Overall study results and limits: Tumoral mutation counts were tracked by counts of expanded intratumoral alpha and beta TCRs.

The antigens of these receptors remain unknown. TCRdb re-analysed the 5' RACE reads in MiXCR, keeping a single row per CDR3 protein. The table shows about 9,800 distinct CDR3 sequences, with 8% to 9.5% occurring only once. Time point noted: sample taken at primary tumor resection. The specimen comprised lung tumor tissue, sampled at surgery. The receptor source for this set is a female donor with early-stage non-small cell lung cancer.

V gene TRBV5-1 combines with J gene TRBJ1-6; the match to TRBD1 covers 7 bases. Germline V gives CDR1 SGHRS, CDR2 YFSETQ. The CDR3 is 16 residues long. The junction had 8 bases not matched to a gene; V was cut back by 0 bases and J by 8 bases. CDR3 sequence: CASSLATGAGDSPLHF. CDR3 nucleotide sequence: TGCGCCAGCAGCTTGGCCACAGGGGCGGGGGATTCACCCCTCCACTTT.

Judged by abundance, this clonotype is medium-sized. The V and J genes are TRBV28 and TRBJ2-7, with 9 bases identical to TRBD1. From germline, CDR1 is MDHEN and CDR2 SYDVKM. The CDR3 is 15 amino acids. V shed 2 bases and J 2 bases; nucleotides not matched to a gene: 4. The DNA of the CDR3 is TGTGCCAGCAGTTTAACGGGACAGGGCACCTACGAGCAGTACTTC. It is translated as CASSLTGQGTYEQYF.

This clonotype is termed medium-sized (0.01 to 0.1%). The V and J genes are TRBV6-1 and TRBJ2-7; tentative D call: TRBD1 (6 bases). Germline V CDR1 and CDR2: MNHNS, SASEGT. The CDR3 loop spans 14 amino acids. Trimming left V 5 bases short and J 3 bases short, with 14 bases between. CDR3 protein: CASSPRTAYYEQYF. CDR3 bases: TGTGCCAGCAGTCCCAGGACAGCATACTACGAGCAGTACTTC.

Many counts were recorded for this clonotype. This rearrangement joins TRBV7-9 to TRBJ2-7, with D tentatively TRBD1 or TRBD2 (6 bases each). The CDR3 has 13 residues. Germline V CDR1 and CDR2: SEHNR, FQNEAQ (reference sequence). The germline V and J ends were trimmed by 5 bases and 7 bases, with 15 bases remaining between them. The CDR3 protein is CASSLLGGREQYF. CDR3 nucleotides: TGTGCCAGCAGCCTGCTTGGGGGGCGGGAGCAGTACTTC.

This clonotype occurred many times. The V gene is TRBV2, the J gene TRBJ1-5; D is unresolved. Per the germline V gene, CDR1 is SNHLY and CDR2 is FYNNEI. The V and J ends lost 3 bases and 3 bases respectively, with 9 bases between them. CDR3 size: 14 residues. The chain's CDR3 is CASSDKHPNQPQHF. In DNA, the CDR3 is TGTGCCAGCAGTGATAAACACCCCAATCAGCCCCAGCATTTT.

The chain links TRBV3-1 to TRBJ2-3; TRBD2 matches 8 bases. The junction had 3 bases not matched to a gene; V was cut back by 4 bases and J by 0 bases. CDR1 and CDR2 (germline): LGHDT, YNNKEL (reference sequence). The CDR3 is 15 amino acids. In nucleotides, the CDR3 is TGTGCCAGCAGCCTAACTAGCGGTAGCACAGATACGCAGTATTTT. Encoded protein: CASSLTSGSTDTQYF.

The chain is built from TRBV28 and TRBJ1-1; 7 bases match TRBD1. V dropped 5 bases and J dropped 3; count of bases not matched to a gene: 6. There are 14 residues in the CDR3. CDR1 and CDR2 from the germline V gene are MDHEN and SYDVKM. This CDR3 is CASSPGTAYTEAFF. The CDR3 DNA reads TGTGCCAGCAGTCCTGGGACAGCCTACACTGAAGCTTTCTTT.

Sample share makes this clonotype medium-sized. This chain connects TRBV5-1 to TRBJ2-3; 9 bases line up with TRBD2. Germline CDR1 SGHRS, CDR2 YFSETQ. Germline trimming cut 4 bases from V and 2 bases from J; bases unmatched to any gene: 5. The CDR3 contains 15 residues. CDR3: CASSPGLADTDTQYF. CDR3 sequence (DNA): TGCGCCAGCAGCCCGGGACTAGCCGACACAGATACGCAGTATTTT.

This clonotype was found many times. J is TRBJ1-3 and V is TRBV3-1; possibly TRBD1 for D (5 bases). The CDR3 runs 18 residues. V was pared by 4 bases and J by 0 bases, with 19 bases between. CDR1 LGHDT and CDR2 YNNKEL come from the germline V gene (reference sequence). The CDR3 loop reads CASSRLPHRRGSGNTIYF. DNA for the CDR3: TGTGCCAGCAGCCGATTGCCTCACCGGAGGGGCTCTGGAAACACCATATATTTT.

This clonotype was recorded many times. The V call is TRBV2, the J call TRBJ1-2; D ambiguous. The CDR3 length is 12 residues. V was clipped by 7 bases and J by 5 bases, with 11 bases between them. The germline V gene encodes CDR1 SNHLY and CDR2 FYNNEI. The CDR3, as DNA: TGTGCCAGCACGGGCTGGATTTATGGCTACACCTTC. Protein sequence: CASTGWIYGYTF.

The rearrangement joins TRBV7-9 to TRBJ1-5; D is unresolved. The CDR3 has 13 amino acids. CDR1 and CDR2 from the germline V gene are SEHNR and FQNEAQ (reference sequence). The ends were cut back, 2 bases at V and 6 bases at J, with 8 bases in the middle. CDR3: CASSLHGSQPQHF. In DNA, the CDR3 is TGTGCCAGCAGCTTACACGGGAGTCAGCCCCAGCATTTT.

The rearrangement links TRBV7-9 to TRBJ2-5; 7 bases are a match to TRBD2. The V gene end was trimmed by 11 bases and the J gene end by 2 bases; junction bases not matched to a gene: 8. The CDR3 has 13 residues. Germline V gene sequence: CDR1 SEHNR, CDR2 FQNEAQ (reference sequence). The CDR3 reads CAARASGQETQYF. CDR3 DNA sequence: TGTGCCGCCCGGGCTAGCGGACAAGAGACCCAGTACTTC.

This clonotype is medium-sized (0.01 to 0.1%). The chain links TRBV7-2 to TRBJ1-2; TRBD1 might be the D (6 bases). Germline V gives CDR1 SGHTA, CDR2 FQGNSA. V was pared by 1 base and J by 5 bases, with 17 bases between. This CDR3 is built from 16 residues. CDR3 region: CASSLDLPGHLYGYTF. CDR3 coding DNA: TGTGCCAGCAGCTTAGATCTTCCGGGACACCTATATGGCTACACCTTC.

This clonotype was observed many times. The chain couples TRBV6-2 or TRBV6-3 to TRBJ1-1, with 7 bases aligning to TRBD1. Germline values: CDR1 MNHEY, CDR2 SVGEGT. V lost 4 bases and J lost 0; bases outside the gene matches: 5. The CDR3 contains 15 residues. In nucleotides, the CDR3 is TGTGCCAGCAGTTCCGGACAGGTTATGAACACTGAAGCTTTCTTT. Protein: CASSSGQVMNTEAFF.

The V and J genes are TRBV13 and TRBJ2-4; no clear D. V gave up 5 bases and J gave up 3 bases, with 14 bases separating them. This CDR3 region has 15 residues. Germline V gene lookup returns CDR1 PRHDT and CDR2 FYEKMQ (reference sequence). In DNA, the CDR3 is TGTGCCAGCAGCCATAGATCGTTTGGCAAAAACATTCAGTACTTC. Translating gives CASSHRSFGKNIQYF.